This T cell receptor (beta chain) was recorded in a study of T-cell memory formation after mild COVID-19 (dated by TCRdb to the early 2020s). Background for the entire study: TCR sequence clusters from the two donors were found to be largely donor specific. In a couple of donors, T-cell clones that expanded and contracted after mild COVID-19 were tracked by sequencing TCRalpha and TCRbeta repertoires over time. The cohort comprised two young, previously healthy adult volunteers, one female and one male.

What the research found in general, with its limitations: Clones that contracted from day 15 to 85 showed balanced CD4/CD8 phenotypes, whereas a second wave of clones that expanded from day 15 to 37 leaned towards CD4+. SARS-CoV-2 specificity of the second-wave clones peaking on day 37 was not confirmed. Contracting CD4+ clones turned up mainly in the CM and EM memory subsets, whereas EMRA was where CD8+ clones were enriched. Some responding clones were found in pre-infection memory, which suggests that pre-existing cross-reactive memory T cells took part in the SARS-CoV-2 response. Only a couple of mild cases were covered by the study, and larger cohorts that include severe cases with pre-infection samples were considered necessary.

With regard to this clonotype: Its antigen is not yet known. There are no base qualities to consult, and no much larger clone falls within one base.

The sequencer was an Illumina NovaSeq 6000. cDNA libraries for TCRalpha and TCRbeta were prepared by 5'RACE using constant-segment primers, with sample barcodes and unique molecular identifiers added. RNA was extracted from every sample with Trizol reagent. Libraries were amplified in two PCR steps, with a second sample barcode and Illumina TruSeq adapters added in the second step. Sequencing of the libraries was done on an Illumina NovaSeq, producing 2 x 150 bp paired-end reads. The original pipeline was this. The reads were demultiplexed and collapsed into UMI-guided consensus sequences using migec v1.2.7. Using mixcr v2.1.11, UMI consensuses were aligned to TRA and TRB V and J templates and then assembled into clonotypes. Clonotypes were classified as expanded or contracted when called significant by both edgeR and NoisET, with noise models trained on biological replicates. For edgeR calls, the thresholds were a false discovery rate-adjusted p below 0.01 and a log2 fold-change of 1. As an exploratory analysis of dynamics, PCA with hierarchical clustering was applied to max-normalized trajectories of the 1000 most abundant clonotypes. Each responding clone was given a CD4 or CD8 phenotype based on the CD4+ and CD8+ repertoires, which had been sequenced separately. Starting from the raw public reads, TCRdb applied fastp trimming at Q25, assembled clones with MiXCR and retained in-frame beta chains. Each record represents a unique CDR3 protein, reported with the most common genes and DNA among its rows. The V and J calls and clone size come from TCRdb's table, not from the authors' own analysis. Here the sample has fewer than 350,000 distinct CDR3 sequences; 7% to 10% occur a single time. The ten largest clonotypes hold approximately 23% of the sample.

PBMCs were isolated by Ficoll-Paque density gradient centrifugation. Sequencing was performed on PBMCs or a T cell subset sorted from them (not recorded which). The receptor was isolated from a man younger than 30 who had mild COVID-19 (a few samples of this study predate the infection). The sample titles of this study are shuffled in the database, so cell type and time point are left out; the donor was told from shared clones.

The DNA sequence follows: TGCGCCAGCACCAGGTGGGTTCCGGGGGGCCATGAGCAGTTCTTC. Translated, it gives CASTRWVPGGHEQFF. The receptor chain draws on TRBV4-1 and TRBJ2-1, and perhaps TRBD2 as D gene, on 7 matching bases. CDR1 and CDR2, per the germline V gene, are MGHRA and YSYEKL. V was cut back by 7 bases and J by 8 bases, leaving a gap of 21 bases between them. Spanning cysteine to phenylalanine, the CDR3 consists of 15 amino acids. Just the 45-base CDR3 DNA is kept, in frame starting at base 1.